This record concerns one TCR beta chain sequence. The antigen is undetermined. Method: immunoSEQ multiplex PCR; TCRdb's copy keeps in-frame clones and lacks some. The repertoire holds roughly 46,000 clones, with 84% as singletons. CDR1 SNHLY and CDR2 FYNNEI come from the germline V gene. This CDR3 contains 14 residues. The V end lost 3 bases, the J end lost 0 bases, and 8 bases lay between the germline ends. The data are from a study of STAT5B mutations in CD4+ large granular lymphocyte leukemia. Study-level points and caveats: Patient CD4-sorted repertoires looked more clonal than healthy CD4+ repertoires, even without putative leukemic clones. Compared with healthy controls (2/35), patient top clones favored TRBV06 (8/27).

This sequence originates from a human donor in good health. V usage is TRBV2 and J usage is TRBJ1-2; weak D call: TRBD1 (6 bases). The sample consisted of CD4+ T cells from blood buffy coats. The CDR3 nucleotides read TGTGCCAGCAGTGAGGACAGAGCTAACTATGGCTACACCTTC. It yields the protein CASSEDRANYGYTF.